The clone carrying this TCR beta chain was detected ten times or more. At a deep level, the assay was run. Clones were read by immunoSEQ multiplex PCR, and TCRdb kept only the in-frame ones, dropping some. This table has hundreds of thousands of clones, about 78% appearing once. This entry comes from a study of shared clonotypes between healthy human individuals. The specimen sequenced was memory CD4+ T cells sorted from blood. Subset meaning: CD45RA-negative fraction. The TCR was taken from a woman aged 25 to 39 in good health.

CDR3 bases: TGTGCCAGCAGACAACTTAGGGTATCTGGGGCCAACGTCCTGACTTTC. It specifies CASRQLRVSGANVLTF. The chain carries TRBV2 and TRBJ2-6, with no clear D. The V end lost 6 bases, the J end lost 1 base, and 13 bases lay between the germline ends. This CDR3 has 16 residues. Germline assignment: CDR1 SNHLY and CDR2 FYNNEI.